Reported below is one T cell receptor beta chain. Antigen specificity is unknown. V shed 3 bases, J shed 9 bases, and the junction held 4 bases outside the gene matches. This CDR3 is 14 amino acids long. The germline gives CDR1 LNHNV, CDR2 YYDKDF (reference sequence). TCRdb analysed the 5' RACE reads with MiXCR anew, one entry per CDR3 protein. Altogether over 60,000 distinct CDR3 sequences are present, over 15% being singletons, with the ten largest covering around 31%. This specimen comes from a study of T-cell memory formation after mild COVID-19. Overall study findings and caveats: A second wave expanding day 15 to 37 was CD4+-biased; contracting clones were balanced. Researchers report contracting CD4+ clones mostly in CM and EM, with CD8+ clones in EMRA.

The TCR originated in an adult woman who had mild COVID-19 (a few samples of this study predate the infection). Cell type and time point are not known. The V call is TRBV15, the J call TRBJ2-1, with 11 bases fitting TRBD2. Specimen: PBMCs or a T cell subset sorted from them (not recorded which). CDR3 bases: TGTGCCACCAGCAGTAGCGGGGGGGCGGCTGAGCAGTTCTTC. This sequence encodes CATSSSGGAAEQFF.